This T cell receptor (beta chain) was profiled in a study of response to subunit inactivated influenza vaccine listed by TCRdb under 2018. Regarding the study in general: Deep quantitative profiling of the T cell receptor repertoire was used in the study to follow responses to a trivalent subunit inactivated influenza vaccine.

The investigation overall reported the following: It was suggested by the authors that each seasonal influenza vaccination may recruit only a limited number of new T cells.

The V end gives up 6 bases and the J end 7 bases, leaving 7 bases in the junction not matched to a gene. The CDR3 has 15 amino acids, counting the end cysteine and phenylalanine. Here the CDR3 DNA is all that survives: 45 bases in frame from base 1. The germline V gene specifies MNHEY as CDR1 and SVGEGT as CDR2. Preparation of the library involved RT-PCR. Sequencing instrument: Illumina HiSeq 2500. Using fastp trimming at Q25 and MiXCR clonotype assembly, TCRdb reanalyzed the public sequencing data and kept in-frame beta chains. Each entry is one CDR3 protein sequence, shown with its most common DNA and genes. The sample table holds roughly 760,000 distinct CDR3 sequences, of which 21% were seen once. The ten biggest clones cover around 9.6% of the sample. Turning to this clonotype: The target of this receptor is not known. No much larger clonotype is one base removed from it; base qualities were not supplied.

The sequence was collected from a man over 45 who received an inactivated influenza vaccine. Donor details come from another sample of the same person, matched by shared clones. Source: PBMCs from blood, taken roughly 5 days after vaccination. The chain employs TRBV6-2 or TRBV6-3 and TRBJ2-1, and 12 junctional nucleotides match TRBD2. CDR3 sequence: CASRPPGLAGNEQFF. DNA sequence: TGTGCCAGCAGGCCTCCGGGACTAGCGGGTAATGAGCAGTTCTTC.